This TCR beta chain is from a study of CD8+ T cells in alopecia areata. Background on the study: Patients received oral tofacitinib, 5 to 10 mg twice daily, for moderate-to-severe alopecia areata.

As part of sample collection, lesional scalp punch biopsies and peripheral blood were taken from alopecia areata patients. Isolated RNA was reverse transcribed into cDNA used as the sequencing template. Generated by immunoSEQ multiplex PCR, the TCRdb table keeps only in-frame clones and is missing some. The sample consists of about 180,000 clones, just under 60% of them appearing once. General study points: Greater clonality was observed in lesional scalp samples, especially alopecia totalis/universalis, versus normal scalp.

A remark on this clone: Its cognate antigen is unknown.

The receptor's source is a human donor with alopecia areata. Sequencing was performed on CD4+ T cells sorted from blood, taken at week 0.

CDR3 DNA: TGTGCCAGCGGAAACGGCGCGAGGGAGACCCAGTACTTC. Its translation: CASGNGARETQYF. V is TRBV2 and J is TRBJ2-5; no definite D call. CDR3 length: 13 amino acids. CDR1 is SNHLY and CDR2 is FYNNEI in the germline V gene. V was shortened by 8 bases and J by 5 bases, with 15 bases between the two germline ends.